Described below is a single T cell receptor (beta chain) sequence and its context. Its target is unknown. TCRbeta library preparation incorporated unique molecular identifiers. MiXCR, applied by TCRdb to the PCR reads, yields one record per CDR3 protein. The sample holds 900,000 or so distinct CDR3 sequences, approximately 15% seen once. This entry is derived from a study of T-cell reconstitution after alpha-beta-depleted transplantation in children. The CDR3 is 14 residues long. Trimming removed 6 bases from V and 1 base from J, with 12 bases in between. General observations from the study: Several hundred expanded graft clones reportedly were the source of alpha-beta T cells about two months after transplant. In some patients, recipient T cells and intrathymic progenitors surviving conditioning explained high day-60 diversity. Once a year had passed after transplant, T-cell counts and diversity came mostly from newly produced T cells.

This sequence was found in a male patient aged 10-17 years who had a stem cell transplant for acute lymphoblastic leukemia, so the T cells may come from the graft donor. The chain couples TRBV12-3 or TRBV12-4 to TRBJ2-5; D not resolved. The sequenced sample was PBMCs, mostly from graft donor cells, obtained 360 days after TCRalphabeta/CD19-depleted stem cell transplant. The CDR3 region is CASSLNWGQETQYF. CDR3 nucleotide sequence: TGTGCCAGCAGCCTTAATTGGGGCCAAGAGACCCAGTACTTC.